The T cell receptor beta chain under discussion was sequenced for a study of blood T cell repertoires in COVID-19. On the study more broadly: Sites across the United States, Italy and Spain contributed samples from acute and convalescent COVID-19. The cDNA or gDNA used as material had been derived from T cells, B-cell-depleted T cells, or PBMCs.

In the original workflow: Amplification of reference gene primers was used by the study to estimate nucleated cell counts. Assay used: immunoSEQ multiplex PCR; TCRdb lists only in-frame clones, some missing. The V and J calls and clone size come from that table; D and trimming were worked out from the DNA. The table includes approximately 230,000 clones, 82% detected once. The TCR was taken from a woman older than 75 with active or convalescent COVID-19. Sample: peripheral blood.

In DNA form, the CDR3 reads TGTGCCAGCAGTGGTAACTCGGTGGGGGAGCTGTTTTTT. It translates to CASSGNSVGELFF. The chain is built from TRBV2 and TRBJ2-2; no clear D. V lost 4 bases and J 8 bases, leaving 11 bases between the germline ends. The germline V gene has CDR1 SNHLY and CDR2 FYNNEI. The CDR3 extends over 13 amino acids.